In this sample, the clone carrying this T cell receptor (beta chain) turned up a few times. This sample was included in a study of response to subunit inactivated influenza vaccine. Germline V gives CDR1 SNHLY, CDR2 FYNNEI. Trimming left V 1 base short and J 6 bases short, with 13 bases between. CDR3 size: 15 residues. From the RT-PCR reads, TCRdb called clonotypes with MiXCR, one entry per CDR3 protein. The sample records 300,000 to 350,000 distinct CDR3 sequences, 20% to 25% being singletons. Sequenced material: PBMCs from blood, taken approximately 20 months after vaccination. The chain links TRBV2 to TRBJ2-1; D perhaps matches TRBD1 (5 bases). This receptor was obtained from a man aged 45-69 years who received an inactivated influenza vaccine. The CDR3 here is CASSEGTLGLNEQFF. Here the CDR3 DNA reads TGTGCCAGCAGTGAAGGGACATTGGGCCTCAATGAGCAGTTCTTC.